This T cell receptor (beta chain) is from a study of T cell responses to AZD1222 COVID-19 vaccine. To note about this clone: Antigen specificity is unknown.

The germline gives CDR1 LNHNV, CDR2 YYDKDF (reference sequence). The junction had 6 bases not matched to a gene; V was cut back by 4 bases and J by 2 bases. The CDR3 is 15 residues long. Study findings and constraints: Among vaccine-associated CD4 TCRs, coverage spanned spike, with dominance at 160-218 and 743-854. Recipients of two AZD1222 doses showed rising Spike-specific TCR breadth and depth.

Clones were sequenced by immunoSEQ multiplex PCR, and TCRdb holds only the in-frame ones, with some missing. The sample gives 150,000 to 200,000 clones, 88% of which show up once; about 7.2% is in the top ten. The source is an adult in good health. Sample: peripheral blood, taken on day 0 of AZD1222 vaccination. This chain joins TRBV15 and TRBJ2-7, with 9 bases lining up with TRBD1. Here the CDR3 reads CATSTGQGTAYEQYF. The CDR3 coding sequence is TGTGCCACCAGCACCGGACAGGGGACGGCCTACGAGCAGTACTTC.